The 27 T cell receptor beta chains reported below all come from one sample, sequenced in a study of blood T cell repertoires in COVID-19. Sequencing was performed with immunoSEQ multiplex PCR; in TCRdb, only in-frame clones are kept and a portion is missing. The data show roughly 200,000 clones, more than 75% seen once. The sequenced sample consisted of peripheral blood. The receptors were sampled from a man between 60 and 75 years old who had recovered from COVID-19.

This clone was counted a single time. The CDR3: CASSLISGTQYF. DNA of the CDR3: TGTGCCAGCAGTTTAATCTCCGGGACCCAGTACTTC. The genes are TRBV28 and TRBJ2-5; D gene unclear. The CDR3 length is 12 residues. Trimming removed 2 bases at V and 7 bases at J, with 8 bases between. CDR1 MDHEN and CDR2 SYDVKM come from the germline V gene.

The rearrangement uses TRBV5-1 and TRBJ1-3; D is ambiguous. V dropped 4 bases and J dropped 0 bases, with 8 bases sitting between them. Germline lookup yields CDR1 SGHRS and CDR2 YFSETQ. This CDR3 has 14 residues. CDR3 loop: CASSPVPSGNTIYF. The DNA of the CDR3 is TGCGCCAGCAGCCCCGTTCCCTCTGGAAACACCATATATTTT.

The chain carries TRBV24-1 and TRBJ2-3; possibly TRBD2 for D (6 bases). Germline values: CDR1 KGHDR, CDR2 SFDVKD. The CDR3 covers 13 residues. The V end was cut by 12 bases, the J end by 3 bases, with 15 bases between. The CDR3 loop reads CASSRGSTDTQYF. Here the CDR3 DNA reads TGTGCCTCTTCGCGGGGTAGTACAGATACGCAGTATTTT.

The gene calls are TRBV14 and TRBJ2-3, with TRBD2 matching 7 bases. CDR1 SGHDN and CDR2 FVKESK come from the germline V gene. The V segment lost 1 base and the J segment 8 bases; nucleotides outside the gene matches: 9. The CDR3 has 15 amino acids. The CDR3 is CASSQAGTTSATQYF. CDR3 bases: TGTGCCAGCAGCCAAGCGGGGACTACTAGCGCTACGCAGTATTTT.

V usage is TRBV11-2 and J usage is TRBJ2-2; TRBD2 matches 7 bases. After removal of 5 bases from V and 4 bases from J, the junction contained 7 bases not matched to a gene. The CDR3 runs to 15 residues. Germline CDR1 and CDR2: SGHAT and FQNNGV. The CDR3 coding sequence is TGTGCCAGCAGCACTGGGACTATATCCACCGGGGAGCTGTTTTTT. Translating it yields CASSTGTISTGELFF.

This rearrangement joins TRBV27 to TRBJ2-1, with 9 nucleotides matching TRBD1. V gave up 10 bases and J gave up 4 bases; unmatched junction bases: 8. Per the germline V gene, CDR1 is MNHEY and CDR2 is SMNVEV (reference sequence). This CDR3 has 14 residues. In nucleotides, the CDR3 is TGTGCCACCTCCAGGGACAGGGTTTACAATGAGCAGTTCTTC. Translated, it gives CATSRDRVYNEQFF.

The chain carries TRBV28 and TRBJ2-1, with D possibly matching TRBD2 (9 bases). V lost 5 bases and J 1 base, leaving 24 bases between the germline ends. Germline V gene data show CDR1 as MDHEN and CDR2 as SYDVKM. CDR3 length: 19 amino acids. CDR3 in amino acids: CASSARGLAGRRSYNEQFF. The CDR3 DNA is TGTGCCAGCAGTGCCAGGGGGCTAGCGGGAAGAAGGTCCTACAATGAGCAGTTCTTC.

A word on this clone: This may be a read error: a much more frequent sequence differs by one nucleotide. This chain connects TRBV7-8 to TRBJ1-1; 8 nucleotides line up with TRBD1. The J segment lost 1 base and the V segment lost 5 bases, leaving 0 bases of the junction unmatched. CDR3 length equals 13 residues. The germline V gene encodes CDR1 SGHVS and CDR2 FQNEAQ. The CDR3: CASSGQGNTEAFF. Here the CDR3 DNA reads TGTGCCAGCAGCGGACAGGGGAACACTGAAGCTTTCTTT.

The CDR3 sequence is CAWSAGTSGQGTQYF. CDR3 DNA sequence: TGTGCCTGGAGCGCCGGGACTAGCGGTCAGGGGACCCAGTACTTC. The chain links TRBV30 to TRBJ2-5, with 11 positions matching TRBD2. The V and J ends lost 3 bases and 7 bases, in that order; junction bases with no gene match: 10. Germline assignment: CDR1 GTSNPN and CDR2 SVGIG (reference sequence). The CDR3 is made up of 15 amino acids.

This clone has a single count. V is TRBV5-1 and J is TRBJ1-6; D ambiguous. Germline CDR1 and CDR2: SGHRS and YFSETQ. V shed 4 bases and J shed 5 bases, with 4 bases lying between them. The CDR3 is made up of 12 amino acids. CDR3 loop: CASSLNNSPLHF. The CDR3 region has the DNA TGCGCCAGCAGCCTAAATAATTCACCCCTCCACTTT. The variable domain in full, completed from reference TRBV5-1 and TRBJ1-6, reads KAGVTQTPRYLIKTRGQQVTLSCSPISGHRSVSWYQQTPGQGLQFLFEYFSETQRNKGNFPGRFSGRQFSNSRSEMNVSTLELGDSALYLCASSLNNSPLHFGNGTRLTVT.

The chain has TRBV3-1 (or the pseudogene TRBV3-2) and TRBJ2-5, with D unresolved. The V gene's germline CDR1 is LGHDT and CDR2 YNNKEL (reference sequence). The germline V and J ends were trimmed by 4 bases and 5 bases, with 17 bases remaining between them. This CDR3 is built from 15 residues. The CDR3 protein is CASSLLIARSETQYF. In DNA, the CDR3 is TGTGCCAGCAGCCTTCTTATCGCCCGGTCGGAGACCCAGTACTTC.

This rearrangement joins TRBV27 to TRBJ1-5; D is undetermined. Trimming left V 4 bases short and J 1 base short, with 14 bases between. The CDR3 extends over 16 amino acids. Germline V gene lookup returns CDR1 MNHEY and CDR2 SMNVEV (reference sequence). The CDR3 protein is CASSSQGSGSNQPQHF. CDR3 sequence (DNA): TGTGCCAGCAGTTCCCAAGGGAGTGGGAGCAATCAGCCCCAGCATTTT.

Comment on this clone: Other DNA sequences in this specimen translate into the identical CDR3. The V call is TRBV12-3 or TRBV12-4, the J call TRBJ1-1; D remains ambiguous. Trimming shortened V by 3 bases and J by 1 base, and 3 bases separated the two germline ends. The CDR3 contains 12 residues. In nucleotides, the CDR3 is TGTGCCAGCAGTTTTAGGAACACTGAAGCTTTCTTT. Its translation: CASSFRNTEAFF.

This chain connects TRBV11-2 to TRBJ1-2; TRBD1 matches 11 bases. The CDR3 contains 17 residues. The J segment lost 8 bases and the V segment lost 0 bases, leaving 11 bases of the junction unmatched. Germline lookup yields CDR1 SGHAT and CDR2 FQNNGV. CDR3 bases: TGTGCCAGCAGCTTAGATCCCGGACAGGGGGCTTGGAAAGGCTACACCTTC. Translating gives CASSLDPGQGAWKGYTF.

This chain joins TRBV27 and TRBJ1-4; TRBD1 aligns across 8 bases. In germline, CDR1 is MNHEY, CDR2 SMNVEV (reference sequence). This CDR3 is built from 15 residues. Germline trimming cut 1 base from V and 8 bases from J; bases unmatched to any gene: 6. The CDR3 DNA reads as TGTGCCAGCAGTTTATTAGGGACAGGTCAGGAAAAACTGTTTTTT. Amino acids: CASSLLGTGQEKLFF.

The chain carries TRBV5-5 and TRBJ2-7, with D possibly being TRBD1 (5 bases). Germline CDR1 is SGHKS and CDR2 is YYEKEE (reference sequence). The CDR3 totals 16 residues. Trimming removed 3 bases at V and 1 base at J, with 17 bases between. CDR3 amino acids: CASSSQTGLRSYEQYF. The CDR3 DNA is TGTGCCAGCAGCTCTCAAACAGGTCTACGTTCCTACGAGCAGTACTTC.

The chain employs TRBV9 and TRBJ1-4; 7 bases match TRBD1. After removal of 3 bases from V and 8 bases from J, the junction contained 10 bases not matched to a gene. CDR3 length: 15 amino acids. Per the germline V gene, CDR1 is SGDLS and CDR2 is YYNGEE. The DNA for the CDR3 is TGTGCCAGCAGCGCCCGGGACAGTGGTCGGGAAAAACTGTTTTTT. Translating gives CASSARDSGREKLFF.

The J gene is TRBJ2-7, the V gene TRBV6-5; 7 bases map to TRBD1. The CDR3 is made up of 14 amino acids. The ends lost 6 bases at V and 4 bases at J; junction bases unmatched: 9. Germline CDR1 is MNHEY and CDR2 is SVGAGI. The CDR3 nucleotides are TGTGCCAGCAGGCAACAGGGGAGAATATACGAGCAGTACTTC. It codes for CASRQQGRIYEQYF.

This chain links TRBV18 with TRBJ1-5; D gene unclear. V was clipped by 3 bases and J by 0 bases, with 6 bases between them. CDR3 length: 14 residues. CDR1 is KGHSH and CDR2 is LQKENI in the germline V gene. CDR3 bases: TGTGCCAGCTCACCCCCAGATAGCAATCAGCCCCAGCATTTT. Its translation: CASSPPDSNQPQHF.

J is TRBJ2-4 and V is TRBV19, with 11 bases lining up with TRBD2. The CDR3 totals 19 residues. With V trimmed by 4 bases and J by 1 base, 12 bases remained unmatched. CDR1 and CDR2 from the germline V gene are LNHDA and SQIVND (reference sequence). The CDR3 DNA follows: TGTGCCAGTAGTACAACCGGGACTAGCGGTCCCGGGGCCAAAAACATTCAGTACTTC. It yields the protein CASSTTGTSGPGAKNIQYF.

The chain combines TRBV6-5 with TRBJ2-2; TRBD2 matches 9 bases. Trimming removed 8 bases from V and 6 bases from J; junction bases left unmatched: 7. CDR1 is MNHEY and CDR2 is SVGAGI in the germline V gene. The CDR3 totals 14 residues. The CDR3 sequence is CASWSLAGSGELFF. The CDR3 region has the DNA TGTGCCAGCTGGTCGCTAGCGGGATCCGGGGAGCTGTTTTTT.

The J gene is TRBJ2-7, the V gene TRBV25-1; D unclear. This CDR3 spans 11 amino acids. Trimming cost V 9 bases and J 3 bases, with 9 bases left between them. The V gene's germline CDR1 is MGHDK and CDR2 SYGVNS. In DNA, the CDR3 is TGTGCCAGTAGAGTGAACTACGAGCAGTACTTC. Translation: CASRVNYEQYF.

The chain recombines TRBV5-4 with TRBJ1-2; D possibly corresponds to TRBD1 (6 bases). This CDR3 contains 12 residues. Between the trimmed V and J ends, which lost 0 bases and 8 bases, there was a span of 8 bases. CDR1 SGHNT and CDR2 YYREEE come from the germline V gene (reference sequence). CDR3 sequence (DNA): TGTGCCAGCAGCTTGGGACAGGAAGGCTACACCTTC. This encodes CASSLGQEGYTF. Supplemented by reference TRBV5-4 and TRBJ1-2, the full variable domain reads ETGVTQSPTHLIKTRGQQVTLRCSSQSGHNTVSWYQQALGQGPQFIFQYYREEENGRGNFPPRFSGLQFPNYSSELNVNALELDDSALYLCASSLGQEGYTFGSGTRLTVV.

This clone has a single count. The sample contains more than one DNA sequence encoding this CDR3. The gene calls are TRBV7-2 and TRBJ1-2; possible D gene TRBD1, 6 bases. Per germline, CDR1 SGHTA and CDR2 FQGNSA. The CDR3 length is 14 residues. The germline V and J ends were trimmed by 1 base and 4 bases, with 10 bases remaining between them. Written as DNA, the CDR3 is TGTGCCAGCAGCTTAGTTGACAGGTCCTATGGCTACACCTTC. Its protein product is CASSLVDRSYGYTF.

In its sample, this clone was seen once. The chain carries TRBV6-7 and TRBJ2-7, with D possibly TRBD1 on 7 matching bases. TRBV6-7 is recorded as an ORF, its role being uncertain. With 9 bases removed from V and 2 bases from J, the gap between germline ends came to 26 bases. This CDR3 contains 17 residues. CDR3 in DNA: TGTGCCAGTTCTCTGGGACCTCGGACAGGCGGGGCCTACGAGCAGTACTTC. Protein sequence: CASSLGPRTGGAYEQYF.

The chain uses TRBV11-2 and TRBJ1-6, with D uncertain. The CDR3 contains 13 residues. Germline V gene data show CDR1 as SGHAT and CDR2 as FQNNGV. V was clipped by 2 bases and J by 8 bases, with 7 bases between them. In nucleotides, the CDR3 is TGTGCCAGCAGCTTAAATTCGGATTCACCCCTCCACTTT. This sequence encodes CASSLNSDSPLHF.

The V and J genes are TRBV7-2 and TRBJ2-1; TRBD2 aligns across 10 bases. The CDR3 runs 14 residues. CDR1 is SGHTA and CDR2 is FQGNSA in the germline V gene. V dropped 3 bases and J dropped 7; count of bases not matched to a gene: 3. The CDR3 DNA reads TGTGCCAGCAGCTTGCTAGCGGGAGCGAATGAGCAGTTCTTC. Translating it yields CASSLLAGANEQFF.